The entry below describes one T cell receptor (beta chain). This clonotype showed up just a few times. Its recognized antigen is unknown. No base quality information exists; no much larger clone differs at one position. Rearranged TRB sequences spanning V, D and J segments were amplified by multiplex touch-down PCR using a mixed TRB-A/B primer pool. Illumina adapters and sample indices were attached to the amplicons through two consecutive PCR reactions run with Phusion HS II polymerase. The amplicons were purified from gel with the NucleoSpin Gel and PCR Clean-up kit and then assessed with Qubit and an Agilent 2100 Bioanalyzer. The libraries were sequenced on an Illumina MiSeq with 600-cycle, single-indexed, paired-end runs. In the authors' own workflow: TRB sequences were processed with MiXCR versions 2.12 and 3.0.5. Each unique CDR3 nucleotide sequence was counted as one clone, and only productive sequences with at least two reads were retained. The repertoire metrics were Shannon diversity, evenness, clonality (defined as one minus evenness), and alpha-parameterized diversity profiles covering alpha 0 to 5. The IGoR algorithm was used to calculate generation probabilities for clones in the paired samples taken before and after chemotherapy. TCRdb redid the processing of the public reads, applying fastp at Q25 and MiXCR, and retained in-frame beta chains. Merged by CDR3 protein, the rows form single entries marked with the most common genes and DNA. The V and J calls reflect TCRdb's pipeline rather than the authors' work. This sample comprises roughly 6,000 distinct CDR3 sequences, roughly 39% of them detected only once. Approximately 51% of the sample comes from the top ten.

This sample was taken from a study of T cell repertoires in aging, cancer and after chemotherapy (dated by TCRdb to between 2019 and 2020). In the study overall: Six donor age groups were covered, ranging from 30 or younger up to 70 or older, and each group contained at least three individuals. In the hematological group, paired pre- and post-chemotherapy samples were obtained from chronic lymphocytic leukemia patients treated with fludarabine- or bendamustine-based regimens. A cohort of 200 to 250 cancer patients (about 94 with hematological and around 120 with solid cancers) was assembled, and about 100 healthy donors were included as a reference group. To examine immunoaging and T cell reconstitution after chemotherapy, the study profiled TCR beta repertoires in peripheral blood from healthy donors and cancer patients. Roughly 8.8 million TCR reads were contained in the full dataset. On the study overall, not on this receptor specifically: Median generation probability increased over the chemotherapy interval in both cancer cohorts, suggesting repertoire reconstitution through rebound thymic output. In healthy donors, the drop in TCR diversity with age came mainly from a loss of richness, whereas in cancer patients a loss of evenness also played a part. Hematological cancer patients had infiltration of lymphoid organs, and this infiltration may itself impair thymic emigration or peripheral T cell expansion. Significantly lower blood TCR diversity and higher clonality were observed in untreated patients with hematological or solid cancers than in age-matched healthy donors. According to the authors, the repertoire data do not allow conclusions to be drawn about immunological memory after chemotherapy.

Genomic DNA extracted from peripheral blood, rather than sorted cells or RNA, was used as the source for amplification of TCR beta rearrangements. From the cysteine through the phenylalanine, the CDR3 covers 14 amino acids. Just CDR3 DNA is preserved here, 42 bases in frame from base 1. Compared with germline, V lacks 6 bases and J lacks 7 bases; bases without a gene match: 8. CDR1 and CDR2 are drawn from the germline V gene (reference sequence): LNHDA, SQIVND. The source of this sequence is a human donor with a blood cancer. The sequenced sample consisted of blood. The rearranged segments are TRBV19 and TRBJ1-5; TRBD1 aligns with 8 central bases. The bases are TGTGCCAGTAGACGACAGGGGTTCGAACAGCCCCAGCATTTT. This yields the protein CASRRQGFEQPQHF.